The 7 T cell receptor beta chains reported below all come from one sample, sequenced in a study of long-term antiretroviral therapy in people with HIV. The libraries were made with immunoSEQ v3.0 at survey level. Using immunoSEQ multiplex PCR, the repertoire was profiled, and TCRdb retains in-frame clones only, with some absent. Of about 21,000 clones listed, 75% to 95% were seen once; the top ten hold over 7.5%. This sample comprised unsorted PBMCs, obtained about 4.5 years before starting antiretroviral therapy. These receptors all stem from a woman aged 30 to 39 with HIV.

This sequence joins TRBV4-3 and TRBJ1-2; D ambiguous. Germline CDR1 and CDR2: LGHNA and YSLEER. V lost 4 bases and J 4 bases, leaving 13 bases between the germline ends. This CDR3 comprises 14 residues. CDR3 sequence reads: CASSPGLSIYGYTF. The CDR3 DNA sequence: TGCGCCAGCAGCCCCGGACTTTCCATCTATGGCTACACCTTC.

This clone was found once. The chain recombines TRBV6-1 with TRBJ2-7; tentative D call: TRBD1 (5 bases). Germline CDR1 MNHNS, CDR2 SASEGT. This CDR3 has 14 amino acids. The ends were cut back, 3 bases at V and 4 bases at J, with 13 bases in the middle. The CDR3 region is CASSEGPGGYEQYF. The CDR3, as DNA: TGTGCCAGCAGTGAGGGGCCCGGCGGATACGAGCAGTACTTC.

The chain is built from TRBV4-1 and TRBJ1-5; D might be TRBD1 (5 bases). CDR3 length equals 14 residues. The germline V gene has CDR1 MGHRA and CDR2 YSYEKL. The V end was cut by 3 bases, the J end by 5 bases, with 11 bases between. The CDR3 bases are TGCGCCAGCAGCCACACCCGGGGGGATCAGCCCCAGCATTTT. Translating it yields CASSHTRGDQPQHF.

The chain carries TRBV7-3 and TRBJ2-3; D uncertain. V lost 0 bases, J lost 5 bases, and 3 bases lay in between. Germline CDR1 SGHTA, CDR2 FQGTGA. This CDR3 spans 12 amino acids. The CDR3: CASSLTRDTQYF. Here the CDR3 DNA reads TGTGCCAGCAGCTTAACTAGAGATACGCAGTATTTT.

The chain couples TRBV5-1 to TRBJ1-1; 9 bases agree with TRBD1. The CDR3 has 16 residues. The J segment lost 4 bases and the V segment lost 0 bases, leaving 7 bases of the junction unmatched. In germline, CDR1 is SGHRS, CDR2 YFSETQ. The CDR3 protein is CASSLEQGAISTEAFF. CDR3 bases: TGCGCCAGCAGCTTGGAACAGGGGGCTATAAGCACTGAAGCTTTCTTT.

This chain joins TRBV18 and TRBJ2-5, with 8 bases that match TRBD2. The CDR3 is 16 amino acids. The trim removed 1 base at V and 4 bases at J, leaving 8 bases unmatched. The V gene's germline CDR1 is KGHSH and CDR2 LQKENI. The CDR3 sequence is CASSPLRRGAGETQYF. The DNA of the CDR3 is TGTGCCAGCTCACCACTTAGGCGGGGGGCCGGAGAGACCCAGTACTTC. Filled out from reference TRBV18 and TRBJ2-5, the complete variable domain reads NAGVMQNPRHLVRRRGQEARLRCSPMKGHSHVYWYRQLPEEGLKFMVYLQKENIIDESGMPKERFSAEFPKEGPSILRIQQVVRGDSAAYFCASSPLRRGAGETQYFGPGTRLLVL.

This chain links TRBV9 with TRBJ1-1; 7 bases agree with TRBD1. The CDR3 contains 18 residues. In germline, CDR1 is SGDLS, CDR2 YYNGEE. J lost 7 bases, V lost 3 bases, and 21 bases had no gene match. The CDR3 sequence is CASSDVPQGGAVVIEAFF. As DNA, the CDR3 is TGTGCCAGCAGCGACGTTCCCCAGGGGGGGGCAGTCGTAATTGAAGCTTTCTTT.